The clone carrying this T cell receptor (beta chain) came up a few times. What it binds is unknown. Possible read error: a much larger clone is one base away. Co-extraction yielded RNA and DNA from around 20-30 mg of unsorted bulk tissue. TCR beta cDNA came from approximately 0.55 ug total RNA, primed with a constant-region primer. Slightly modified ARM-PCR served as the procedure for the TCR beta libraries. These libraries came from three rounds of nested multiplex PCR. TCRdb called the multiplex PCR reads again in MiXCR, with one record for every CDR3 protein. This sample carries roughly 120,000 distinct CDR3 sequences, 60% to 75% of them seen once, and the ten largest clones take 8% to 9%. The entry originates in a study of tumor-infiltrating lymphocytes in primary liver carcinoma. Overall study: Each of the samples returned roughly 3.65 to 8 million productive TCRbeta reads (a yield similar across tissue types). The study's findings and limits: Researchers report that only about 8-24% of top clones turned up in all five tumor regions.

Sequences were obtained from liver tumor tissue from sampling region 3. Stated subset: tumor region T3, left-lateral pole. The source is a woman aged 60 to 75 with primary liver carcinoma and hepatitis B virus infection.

CDR3 residues: CANTLTGRTDTQYF. The CDR3 region has the DNA TGTGCCAACACCTTGACAGGGCGCACAGATACGCAGTATTTT. The genes are TRBV12-3 or TRBV12-4 and TRBJ2-3; 7 nucleotides match TRBD1. CDR3 length equals 14 residues. Losses at the gene ends were 10 bases for V and 1 base for J; bases not matched to a gene: 8.